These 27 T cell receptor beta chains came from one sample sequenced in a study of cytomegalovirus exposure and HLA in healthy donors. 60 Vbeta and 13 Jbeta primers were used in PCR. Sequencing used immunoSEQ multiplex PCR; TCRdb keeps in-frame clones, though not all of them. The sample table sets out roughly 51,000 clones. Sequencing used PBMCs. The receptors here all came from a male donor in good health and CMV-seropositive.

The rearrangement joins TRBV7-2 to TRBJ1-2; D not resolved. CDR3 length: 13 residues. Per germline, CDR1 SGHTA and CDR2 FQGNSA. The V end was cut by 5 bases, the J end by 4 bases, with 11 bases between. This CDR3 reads CASSLQSLYGYTF. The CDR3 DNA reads TGTGCCAGCAGCCTACAGAGTCTCTATGGCTACACCTTC.

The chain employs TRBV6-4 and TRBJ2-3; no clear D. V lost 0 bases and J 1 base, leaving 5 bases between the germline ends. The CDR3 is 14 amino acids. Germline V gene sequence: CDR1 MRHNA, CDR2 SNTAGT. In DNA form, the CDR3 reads TGTGCCAGCAGTGACTCCCTTCGCACAGATACGCAGTATTTT. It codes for CASSDSLRTDTQYF.

The CDR3, as DNA: TGTGCCAGCAGCACTGGACTAGCGGGGGGTGGAGATACGCAGTATTTT. Amino acids: CASSTGLAGGGDTQYF. This sequence joins TRBV2 and TRBJ2-3; 14 bases map to TRBD2. The germline V gene encodes CDR1 SNHLY and CDR2 FYNNEI. V lost 6 bases, J lost 5 bases, and 7 bases stayed unmatched. This CDR3 comprises 16 residues.

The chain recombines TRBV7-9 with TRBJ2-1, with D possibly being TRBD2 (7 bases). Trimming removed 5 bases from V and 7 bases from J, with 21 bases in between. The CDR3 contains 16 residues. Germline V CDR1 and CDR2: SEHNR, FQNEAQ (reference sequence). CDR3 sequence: CASSPHPAGAGNEQFF. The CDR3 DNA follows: TGTGCCAGCAGCCCCCATCCGGCGGGGGCGGGGAATGAGCAGTTCTTC.

The CDR3 sequence: CASSQSPSGAYEQYF. The CDR3 region has the DNA TGCGCCAGCAGCCAATCCCCTAGCGGGGCCTACGAGCAGTACTTC. The chain links TRBV4-1 to TRBJ2-5; 9 bases match TRBD2. With the DNA end fitting TRBJ2-7 better, the J assignment may be wrong. This CDR3 region has 15 residues. Per germline, CDR1 MGHRA and CDR2 YSYEKL.

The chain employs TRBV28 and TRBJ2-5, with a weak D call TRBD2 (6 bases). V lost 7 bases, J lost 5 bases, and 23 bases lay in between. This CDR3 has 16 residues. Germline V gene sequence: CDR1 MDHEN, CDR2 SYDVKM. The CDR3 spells CASTSLFGGDGETQYF. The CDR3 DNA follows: TGTGCCAGCACTTCCCTCTTTGGAGGGGATGGGGAGACCCAGTACTTC.

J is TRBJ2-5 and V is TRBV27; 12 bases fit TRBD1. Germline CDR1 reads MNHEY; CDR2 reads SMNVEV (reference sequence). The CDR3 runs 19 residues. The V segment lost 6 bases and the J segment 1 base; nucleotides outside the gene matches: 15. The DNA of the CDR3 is TGTGCCAGCAGCCCCCTGGGGTGGGGACAGGGGGCCCCCCAAGAGACCCAGTACTTC. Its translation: CASSPLGWGQGAPQETQYF.

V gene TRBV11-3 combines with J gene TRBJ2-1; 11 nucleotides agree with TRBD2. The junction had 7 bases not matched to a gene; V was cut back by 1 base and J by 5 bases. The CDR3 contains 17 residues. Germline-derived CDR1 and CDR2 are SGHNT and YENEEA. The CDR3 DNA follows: TGTGCCAGCAGCTTAGCCCTGGGACTAGCGGTCCACAATGAGCAGTTCTTC. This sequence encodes CASSLALGLAVHNEQFF. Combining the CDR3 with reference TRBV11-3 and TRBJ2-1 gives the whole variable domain EAGVVQSPRYKIIEKKQPVAFWCNPISGHNTLYWYLQNLGQGPELLIRYENEEAVDDSQLPKDRFSAERLKGVDSTLKIQPAELGDSAVYLCASSLALGLAVHNEQFFGPGTRLTVL.

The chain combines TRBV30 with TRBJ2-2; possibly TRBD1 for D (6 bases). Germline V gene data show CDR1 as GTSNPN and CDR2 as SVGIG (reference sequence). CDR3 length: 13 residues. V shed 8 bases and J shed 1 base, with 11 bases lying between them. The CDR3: CALTGQNTGELFF. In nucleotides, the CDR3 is TGTGCCCTTACGGGACAGAACACCGGGGAGCTGTTTTTT.

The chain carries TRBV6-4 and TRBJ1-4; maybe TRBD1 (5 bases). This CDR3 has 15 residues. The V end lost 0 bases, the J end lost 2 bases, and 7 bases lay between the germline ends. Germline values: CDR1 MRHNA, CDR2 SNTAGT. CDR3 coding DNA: TGTGCCAGCAGTGACTCTAGGGGTACTAATGAAAAACTGTTTTTT. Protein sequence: CASSDSRGTNEKLFF.

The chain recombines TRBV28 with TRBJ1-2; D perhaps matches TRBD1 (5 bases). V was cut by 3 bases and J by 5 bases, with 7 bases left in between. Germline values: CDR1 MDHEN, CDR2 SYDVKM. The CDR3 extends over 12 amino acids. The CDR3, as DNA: TGTGCCAGCAGTTTGGGGGGTTATGGCTACACCTTC. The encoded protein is CASSLGGYGYTF.

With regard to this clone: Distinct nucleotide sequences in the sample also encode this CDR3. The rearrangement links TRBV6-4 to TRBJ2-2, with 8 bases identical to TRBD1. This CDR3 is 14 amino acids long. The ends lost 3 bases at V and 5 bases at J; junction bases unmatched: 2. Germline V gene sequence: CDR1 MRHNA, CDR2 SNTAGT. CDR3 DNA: TGTGCCAGCAGTGAAGGACAGGGAACCGGGGAGCTGTTTTTT. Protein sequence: CASSEGQGTGELFF.

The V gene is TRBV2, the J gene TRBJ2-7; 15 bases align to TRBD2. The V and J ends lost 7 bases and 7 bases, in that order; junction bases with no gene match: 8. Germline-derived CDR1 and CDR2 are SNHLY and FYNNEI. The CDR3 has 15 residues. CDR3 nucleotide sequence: TGTGCCAGCACCCGGACTAGCGGGGGGGCCTGGGAGCAGTACTTC. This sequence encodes CASTRTSGGAWEQYF.

Here the CDR3 DNA reads TGTGCCAGCAGTTACGGGGGGGCAAACATTCAGTACTTC. Protein sequence: CASSYGGANIQYF. The chain uses TRBV6-5 and TRBJ2-4, with D possibly matching TRBD2 (7 bases). Germline values: CDR1 MNHEY, CDR2 SVGAGI. The CDR3 covers 13 residues. Between the trimmed V and J ends, which lost 2 bases and 6 bases, there was a span of 8 bases.

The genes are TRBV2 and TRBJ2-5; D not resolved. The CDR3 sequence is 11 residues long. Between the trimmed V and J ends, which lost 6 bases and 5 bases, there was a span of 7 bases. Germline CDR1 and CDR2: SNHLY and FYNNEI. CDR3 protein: CASSAHETQYF. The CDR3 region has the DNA TGTGCCAGCAGCGCGCATGAGACCCAGTACTTC. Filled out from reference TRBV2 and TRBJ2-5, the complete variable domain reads EPEVTQTPSHQVTQMGQEVILRCVPISNHLYFYWYRQILGQKVEFLVSFYNNEISEKSEIFDDQFSVERPDGSNFTLKIRSTKLEDSAMYFCASSAHETQYFGPGTRLLVL.

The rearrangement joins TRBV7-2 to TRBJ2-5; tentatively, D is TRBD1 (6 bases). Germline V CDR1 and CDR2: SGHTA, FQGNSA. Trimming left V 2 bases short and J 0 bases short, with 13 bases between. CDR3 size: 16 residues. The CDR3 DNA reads TGTGCCAGCAGCTTACAGGGGCTACTGTACCAAGAGACCCAGTACTTC. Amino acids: CASSLQGLLYQETQYF.

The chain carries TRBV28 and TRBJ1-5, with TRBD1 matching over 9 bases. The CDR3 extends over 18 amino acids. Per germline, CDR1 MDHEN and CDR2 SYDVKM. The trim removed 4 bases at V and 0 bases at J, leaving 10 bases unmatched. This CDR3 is CASSSPGQGYYSNQPQHF. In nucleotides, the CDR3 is TGTGCCAGCAGTTCCCCGGGACAGGGCTATTATAGCAATCAGCCCCAGCATTTT.

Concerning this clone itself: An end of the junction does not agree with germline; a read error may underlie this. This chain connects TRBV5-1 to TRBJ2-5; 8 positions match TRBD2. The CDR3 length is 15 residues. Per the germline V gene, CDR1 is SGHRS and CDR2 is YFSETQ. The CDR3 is CASRLVGTRGETQYF. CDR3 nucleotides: TGCGCCAGCAGGTTGGTGGGGACTAGAGGGGAGACCCAGTACTTC.

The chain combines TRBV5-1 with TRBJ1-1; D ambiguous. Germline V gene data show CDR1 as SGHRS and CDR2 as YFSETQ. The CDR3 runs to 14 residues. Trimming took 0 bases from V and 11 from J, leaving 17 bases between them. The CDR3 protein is CASSLDSQALEAFF. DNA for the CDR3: TGCGCCAGCAGCTTGGACAGCCAAGCCCTCGAGGCTTTCTTT.

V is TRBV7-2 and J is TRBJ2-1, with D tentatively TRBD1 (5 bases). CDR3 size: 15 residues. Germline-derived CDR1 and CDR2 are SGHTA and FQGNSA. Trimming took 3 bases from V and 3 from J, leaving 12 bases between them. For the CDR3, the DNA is TGTGCCAGCAGCTTTTTAAGGGGCGACTACAATGAGCAGTTCTTC. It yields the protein CASSFLRGDYNEQFF.

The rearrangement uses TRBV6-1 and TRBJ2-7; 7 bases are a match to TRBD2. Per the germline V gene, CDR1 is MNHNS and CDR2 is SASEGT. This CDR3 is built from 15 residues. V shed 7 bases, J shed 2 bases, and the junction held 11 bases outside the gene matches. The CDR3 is CASTAGGGGTYEQYF. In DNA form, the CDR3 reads TGTGCCAGCACAGCCGGTGGCGGGGGAACCTACGAGCAGTACTTC.

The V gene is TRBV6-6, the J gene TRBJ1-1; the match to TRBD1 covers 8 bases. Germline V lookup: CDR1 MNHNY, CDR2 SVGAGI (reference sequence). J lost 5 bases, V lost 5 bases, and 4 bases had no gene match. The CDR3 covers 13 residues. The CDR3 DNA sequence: TGTGCCAGCAGTCCGGACAGGGTGACTGAAGCTTTCTTT. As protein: CASSPDRVTEAFF.

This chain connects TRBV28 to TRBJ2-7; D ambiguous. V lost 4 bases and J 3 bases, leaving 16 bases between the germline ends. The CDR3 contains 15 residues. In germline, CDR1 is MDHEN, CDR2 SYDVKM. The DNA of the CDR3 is TGTGCCAGCAGTTCCCCTGGAGCGACCAGCTACGAGCAGTACTTC. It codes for CASSSPGATSYEQYF.

CDR3 bases: TGTGCCAGCAGCCTGGACAGGGACTATGGCTACACCTTC. This sequence encodes CASSLDRDYGYTF. The V gene is TRBV6-1, the J gene TRBJ1-2; TRBD1 agrees at 8 bases. J gave up 3 bases and V 6 bases, and 3 bases lay outside the gene matches. There are 13 residues in the CDR3. Per the germline V gene, CDR1 is MNHNS and CDR2 is SASEGT.

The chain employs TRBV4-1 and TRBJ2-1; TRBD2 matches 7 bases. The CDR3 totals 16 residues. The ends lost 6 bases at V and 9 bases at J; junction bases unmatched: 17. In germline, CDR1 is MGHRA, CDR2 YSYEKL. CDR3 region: CASRPAFAGREFEQFF. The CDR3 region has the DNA TGCGCCAGCAGACCCGCATTTGCGGGGCGGGAGTTTGAGCAGTTCTTC.

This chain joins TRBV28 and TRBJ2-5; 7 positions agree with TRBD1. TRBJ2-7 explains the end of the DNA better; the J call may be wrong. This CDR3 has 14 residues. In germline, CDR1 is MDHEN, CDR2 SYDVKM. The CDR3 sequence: CASSLTGMSYEQYF. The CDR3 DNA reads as TGTGCCAGCAGTTTGACAGGGATGTCCTACGAGCAGTACTTC.

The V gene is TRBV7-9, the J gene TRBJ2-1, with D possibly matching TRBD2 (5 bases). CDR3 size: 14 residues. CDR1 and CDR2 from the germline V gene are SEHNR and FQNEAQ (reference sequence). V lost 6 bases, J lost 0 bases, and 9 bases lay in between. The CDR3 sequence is CASSLGSSYNEQFF. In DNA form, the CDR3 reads TGTGCCAGCAGTCTTGGGAGCTCCTACAATGAGCAGTTCTTC.